This T cell receptor beta chain was obtained from a study of cytomegalovirus exposure and HLA in healthy donors. The CDR3 contains 13 residues. The germline V gene has CDR1 SGHRS and CDR2 YFSETQ. The ends were cut back, 2 bases at V and 2 bases at J, with 7 bases in the middle. The study ran its PCR with 60 Vbeta and 13 Jbeta primers. The protocol was immunoSEQ multiplex PCR, while the TCRdb copy is restricted to in-frame clones and leaves out a portion. The table has around 130,000 clones, approximately 89% seen once. Sample: PBMCs. The rearrangement joins TRBV5-1 to TRBJ1-1; D not resolved. The receptor comes from a woman in her twenties or thirties in good health and CMV-seropositive. This CDR3 reads CASSFVANTEAFF. The CDR3, as DNA: TGCGCCAGCAGCTTCGTAGCTAACACTGAAGCTTTCTTT.